Each of the 6 T cell receptor beta chains below was sequenced from the same sample in a study of cytomegalovirus exposure and HLA in healthy donors. With 60 Vbeta and 13 Jbeta primers, the PCR was carried out. Sequencing used immunoSEQ multiplex PCR; TCRdb keeps in-frame clones, though not all of them. The table lists 150,000 to 200,000 clones, around 73% of them singletons. The sequenced material came from PBMCs. These receptors originate from a man aged 60 to 69 in good health and CMV-seronegative.

The V gene is TRBV7-9, the J gene TRBJ2-1; 8 nucleotides agree with TRBD2. In germline, CDR1 is SEHNR, CDR2 FQNEAQ (reference sequence). V shed 5 bases and J 5 bases; nucleotides not matched to a gene: 11. The CDR3 is 16 residues long. CDR3 sequence: CASSPLRGLANNEQFF. As DNA, the CDR3 is TGTGCCAGCAGCCCGCTACGAGGACTAGCAAACAATGAGCAGTTCTTC.

This clone was seen a single time. The chain carries TRBV6-5 and TRBJ2-3; D is unclear. This CDR3 has 12 amino acids. The germline CDR1 and CDR2 sequences are MNHEY and SVGAGI. V was trimmed by 7 bases and J by 4 bases, leaving 9 bases between them. CDR3 DNA sequence: TGTGCCAGCAAAACGACTTCAGATACGCAGTATTTT. Protein product: CASKTTSDTQYF.

The V call is TRBV7-9, the J call TRBJ2-7; tentatively, D is TRBD2 (6 bases). With 5 bases removed from V and 5 bases from J, the gap between germline ends came to 13 bases. This CDR3 spans 13 amino acids. Germline V lookup: CDR1 SEHNR, CDR2 FQNEAQ (reference sequence). Here the CDR3 DNA reads TGTGCCAGCAGCCGATCGGACTATCACGAGCAGTACTTC. Its protein product is CASSRSDYHEQYF. Combining the CDR3 with reference TRBV7-9 and TRBJ2-7 gives the whole variable domain DTGVSQNPRHKITKRGQNVTFRCDPISEHNRLYWYRQTLGQGPEFLTYFQNEAQLEKSRLLSDRFSAERPKGSFSTLEIQRTEQGDSAMYLCASSRSDYHEQYFGPGTRLTVT.

The chain recombines TRBV5-8 with TRBJ2-7; perhaps TRBD2 as D (6 bases). Trimming took off 4 bases at V and 1 base at J, with 12 bases between the two ends. The CDR3 covers 14 residues. Looked up from germline, CDR1 is SGHTS and CDR2 is YDEGEE. CDR3 protein: CASSPSGLSYEQYF. The CDR3 DNA sequence: TGTGCCAGCAGCCCCTCGGGACTGTCCTACGAGCAGTACTTC.

The genes are TRBV5-6 and TRBJ2-7; 8 bases map to TRBD1. V shed 0 bases and J 5 bases; nucleotides not matched to a gene: 13. CDR3 length: 17 amino acids. Looked up from germline, CDR1 is SGHDT and CDR2 is YYEEEE. The CDR3 is CASSLVVRQGLFHEQYF. CDR3 nucleotide sequence: TGTGCCAGCAGCTTGGTAGTGCGACAGGGGTTATTCCACGAGCAGTACTTC.

The chain recombines TRBV19 with TRBJ1-3; possibly TRBD1 for D (5 bases). The V end was cut by 2 bases, the J end by 3 bases, with 8 bases between. CDR1 is LNHDA, CDR2 SQIVND, per germline (reference sequence). This CDR3 spans 14 amino acids. The CDR3 spells CASSIRGIGNTIYF. CDR3 in DNA: TGTGCCAGTAGTATACGGGGGATTGGAAACACCATATATTTT. Using reference TRBV19 and TRBJ1-3 for the parts outside the CDR3, the full variable domain is DGGITQSPKYLFRKEGQNVTLSCEQNLNHDAMYWYRQDPGQGLRLIYYSQIVNDFQKGDIAEGYSVSREKKESFPLTVTSAQKNPTAFYLCASSIRGIGNTIYFGEGSWLTVV.